The clone carrying this T cell receptor (beta chain) was found many times. What it binds is not known. The sample originates from a study of regulatory T cells in long-lasting Graves disease. V lost 6 bases to trimming and J lost 15 bases; unmatched junction nucleotides: 19. The CDR3 runs to 15 residues. The germline V gene encodes CDR1 SGHTA and CDR2 FQGNSA. Study conclusions and caveats: Persistent patients shared more public clonotypes (about 2,700) than new patients (966).

Sample time point: newly diagnosed GD, antithyroid drugs for less than 3 months. After RNA was extracted from PBMCs, the TCR library was made from it. EDTA tubes received around 9.4 milliliters of collected peripheral blood. Investigators prepared the TCR beta libraries by applying iRepertoire HTBI primers and Arm-PCR of CDR3 regions. TCRdb reanalysed the multiplex PCR reads using MiXCR and keeps one entry per CDR3 protein. The data hold about 350,000 distinct CDR3 sequences, with about 17% observed a single time. The same sample was also studied in work on T cells in Graves' hyperthyroidism and ophthalmopathy. This second study notes: Among clonotypes expanded in thyroid above 0.001, most were also found in blood.

Specimen: peripheral blood mononuclear cells (PBMCs), collected at new diagnosis, from a patient treated with antithyroid drugs. The V call is TRBV7-2, the J call TRBJ2-1, with TRBD2 matching over 8 bases. The receptor comes from a woman between 18 and 30 years old with Graves disease. The CDR3: CASSSSGYPGTRVFF. CDR3 DNA: TGTGCCAGCAGTTCCTCTGGGTACCCCGGGACTAGGGTGTTCTTC.